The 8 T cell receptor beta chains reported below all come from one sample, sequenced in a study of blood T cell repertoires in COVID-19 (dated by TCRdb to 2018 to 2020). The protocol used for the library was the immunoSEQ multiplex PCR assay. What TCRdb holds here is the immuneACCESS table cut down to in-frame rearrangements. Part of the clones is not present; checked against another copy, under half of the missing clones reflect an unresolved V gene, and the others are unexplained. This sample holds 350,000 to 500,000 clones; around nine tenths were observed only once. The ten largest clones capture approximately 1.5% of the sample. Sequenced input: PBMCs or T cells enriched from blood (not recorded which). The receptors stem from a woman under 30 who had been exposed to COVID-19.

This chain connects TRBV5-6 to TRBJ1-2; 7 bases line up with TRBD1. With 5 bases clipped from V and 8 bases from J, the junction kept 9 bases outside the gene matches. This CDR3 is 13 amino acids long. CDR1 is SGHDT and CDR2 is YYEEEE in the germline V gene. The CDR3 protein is CASRRQGSIGYTF. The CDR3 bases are TGTGCCAGCAGGCGACAGGGATCGATCGGCTACACCTTC.

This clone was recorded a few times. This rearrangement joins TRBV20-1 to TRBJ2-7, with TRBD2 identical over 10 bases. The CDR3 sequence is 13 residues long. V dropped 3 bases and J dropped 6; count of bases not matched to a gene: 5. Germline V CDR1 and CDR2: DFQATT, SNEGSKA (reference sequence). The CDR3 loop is CSASGLAVSEQYF. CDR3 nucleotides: TGCAGTGCTAGTGGACTAGCGGTGAGCGAGCAGTACTTC.

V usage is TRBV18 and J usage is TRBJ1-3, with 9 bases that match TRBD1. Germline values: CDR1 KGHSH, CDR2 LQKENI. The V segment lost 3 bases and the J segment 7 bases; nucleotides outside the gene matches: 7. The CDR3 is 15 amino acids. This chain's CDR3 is CASSPGQGYWNTIYF. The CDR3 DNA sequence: TGTGCCAGCTCACCTGGACAGGGGTATTGGAACACCATATATTTT.

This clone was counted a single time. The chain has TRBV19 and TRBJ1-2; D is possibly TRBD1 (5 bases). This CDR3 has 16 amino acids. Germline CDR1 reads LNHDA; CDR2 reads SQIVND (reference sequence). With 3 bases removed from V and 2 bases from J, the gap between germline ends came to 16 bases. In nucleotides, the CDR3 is TGTGCCAGTAGTATTCGGGGAGGCCAGGGCAACTATGGCTACACCTTC. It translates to CASSIRGGQGNYGYTF.

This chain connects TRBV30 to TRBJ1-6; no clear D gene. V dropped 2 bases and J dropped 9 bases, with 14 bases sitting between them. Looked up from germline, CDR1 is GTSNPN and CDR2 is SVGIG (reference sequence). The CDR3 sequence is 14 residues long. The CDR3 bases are TGTGCCTGGAGTCGGACTTTTGAAAGTTCACCCCTCCACTTT. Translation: CAWSRTFESSPLHF.

The CDR3 sequence: CASSLSGIYEQYF. For the CDR3, the DNA is TGTGCCAGCAGCCTTAGCGGGATCTACGAGCAGTACTTC. The chain has TRBV13 and TRBJ2-7; TRBD2 aligns across 8 bases. Unmatched junction bases numbered 3, after V lost 5 bases and J lost 3 bases. The CDR3 is 13 residues long. Germline lookup yields CDR1 PRHDT and CDR2 FYEKMQ (reference sequence).

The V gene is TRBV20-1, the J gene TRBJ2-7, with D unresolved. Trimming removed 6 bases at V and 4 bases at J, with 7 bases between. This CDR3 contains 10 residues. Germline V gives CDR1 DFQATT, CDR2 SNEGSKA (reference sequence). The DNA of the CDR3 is TGCAGTGCAGAGAGATACGAGCAGTACTTC. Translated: CSAERYEQYF.

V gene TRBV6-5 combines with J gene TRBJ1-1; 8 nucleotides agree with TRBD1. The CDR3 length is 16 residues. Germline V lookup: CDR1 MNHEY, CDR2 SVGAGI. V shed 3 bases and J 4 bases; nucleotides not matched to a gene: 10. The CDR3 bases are TGTGCCAGCAGTTATTCAGGGGGCAAGGGTGGCACTGAAGCTTTCTTT. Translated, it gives CASSYSGGKGGTEAFF.